This TCR beta chain was observed in a study of regulatory T cells in long-lasting Graves disease. Building the TCR beta libraries relied on iRepertoire HTBI primers, and CDR3 regions underwent Arm-PCR. From the multiplex PCR reads, TCRdb called clonotypes with MiXCR, one entry per CDR3 protein. The repertoire has approximately 460,000 distinct CDR3 sequences, roughly 17% of them found once; the top ten carry about 10%. The length of the CDR3 is 15 residues. Germline values: CDR1 SGHDT, CDR2 YYEEEE. The ends were cut back, 1 base at V and 9 bases at J, with 17 bases in the middle. Regarding time point: newly diagnosed GD, antithyroid drugs for less than 3 months. PBMC-extracted RNA yielded the TCR library. This clonotype has ten or more counts. The sample was also reused in another study, on T cells in Graves' hyperthyroidism and ophthalmopathy.

The chain uses TRBV5-6 and TRBJ2-1, with unresolved D. Sequenced material: peripheral blood mononuclear cells (PBMCs), taken at new diagnosis, from a patient treated with antithyroid drugs. This TCR derives from a woman aged 25-40 years with Graves disease. CDR3 protein: CASSLILSSDTEQFF. Written as DNA, the CDR3 is TGTGCCAGCAGCTTGATCCTAAGCTCTGACACTGAGCAGTTCTTC. Together with reference TRBV5-6 and TRBJ2-1, the CDR3 gives the full variable domain: DAGVTQSPTHLIKTRGQQVTLRCSPKSGHDTVSWYQQALGQGPQFIFQYYEEEERQRGNFPDRFSGHQFPNYSSELNVNALLLGDSALYLCASSLILSSDTEQFFGPGTRLTVL.